Each of the 21 T cell receptor beta chains below was sequenced from the same sample in a study of CD8 T cells in seronegative destructive rheumatoid arthritis. This table comes from immunoSEQ multiplex PCR, and its TCRdb copy is limited to in-frame clones, with some not included. The sample lists about 12,000 clones, around 83% occurring once. Sequencing input: CD8+ T cells from blood. The receptors originated from a woman aged 30-55 years with seronegative destructive rheumatoid arthritis.

The V call is TRBV6-1, the J call TRBJ2-7, with 9 bases aligning to TRBD1. The germline gives CDR1 MNHNS, CDR2 SASEGT. This CDR3 is 14 amino acids long. Unmatched junction bases numbered 7, after V lost 3 bases and J lost 7 bases. CDR3 sequence (DNA): TGTGCCAGCAGTGAGATACAGGGGGCGCGGGAGCAGTACTTC. This encodes CASSEIQGAREQYF.

The rearrangement links TRBV6-5 to TRBJ1-2; 7 bases fit TRBD1. From germline, CDR1 is MNHEY and CDR2 SVGAGI. The CDR3 is 14 amino acids. V lost 5 bases to trimming and J lost 8 bases; unmatched junction nucleotides: 11. CDR3 in amino acids: CASSPEIVGGGYTF. CDR3 DNA: TGTGCCAGCAGTCCCGAGATCGTAGGGGGCGGCTACACCTTC.

J is TRBJ1-5 and V is TRBV7-9; unclear D gene. V lost 4 bases to trimming and J lost 5 bases, with 9 bases between them. Germline CDR1 reads SEHNR; CDR2 reads FQNEAQ (reference sequence). The CDR3 is 13 amino acids. CDR3 amino acids: CASSSSTDQPQHF. The CDR3 nucleotides read TGTGCCAGCAGCTCTTCCACAGATCAGCCCCAGCATTTT.

This clone was found a few times. The germline gene is not matched at one end of the junction; a read error may be the cause. The chain carries TRBV10-3 and TRBJ2-7; TRBD1 aligns across 7 bases. The germline V gene has CDR1 ENHRY and CDR2 SYGVKD. CDR3 length equals 17 residues. The CDR3 bases are TGTGCCATCCGTGAGGCAGGACTTAGGACAGGAGGTCACGAGCAGTACTTC. Translation gives CAIREAGLRTGGHEQYF.

The chain uses TRBV10-3 and TRBJ1-2, with 7 nucleotides matching TRBD1. CDR3 size: 15 residues. In germline, CDR1 is ENHRY, CDR2 SYGVKD. Trimming took 4 bases from V and 0 from J; bases not matched to a gene: 5. The CDR3 protein is CAISGTGTANYGYTF. DNA for the CDR3: TGTGCCATCAGTGGCACCGGGACAGCTAACTATGGCTACACCTTC.

This rearrangement joins TRBV6-1 to TRBJ2-7; unclear D gene. Trimming shortened V by 0 bases and J by 0 bases, and 3 bases separated the two germline ends. The germline CDR1 and CDR2 sequences are MNHNS and SASEGT. The CDR3 is 13 residues long. This CDR3 reads CASSEADSYEQYV. The CDR3 DNA follows: TGTGCCAGCAGTGAAGCAGACTCCTACGAGCAGTACGTC.

This clone has a handful of counts. V usage is TRBV6-6 and J usage is TRBJ2-6; a weak D match, TRBD1 (5 bases). Germline V lookup: CDR1 MNHNY, CDR2 SVGAGI (reference sequence). The CDR3 runs 15 residues. Between the trimmed V and J ends, which lost 11 bases and 2 bases, there was a span of 16 bases. The CDR3 coding sequence is TGTGCCGGCTACACTGCAGGGACTGGGGCCAACGTCCTGACTTTC. This codes for CAGYTAGTGANVLTF.

The chain links TRBV27 to TRBJ1-5; tentative D call: TRBD1 (5 bases). Trimming took off 4 bases at V and 11 bases at J, with 18 bases between the two ends. The CDR3 consists of 14 residues. The germline V gene has CDR1 MNHEY and CDR2 SMNVEV (reference sequence). For the CDR3, the DNA is TGTGCCAGCAGTTCGGACACCTACGGGTTGGCCCAGCATTTT. It codes for CASSSDTYGLAQHF.

Turning to this clone: Other DNA sequences in the same sample also yield this CDR3. This chain connects TRBV5-1 to TRBJ1-6; D not resolved. The CDR3 contains 15 residues. V lost 5 bases to trimming and J lost 2 bases, with 11 bases between them. The germline gives CDR1 SGHRS, CDR2 YFSETQ. The DNA of the CDR3 is TGCGCCAGCAGGCTCCAGGCAACCTATAATTCACCCCTCCACTTT. This gives the protein CASRLQATYNSPLHF.

This clone has a handful of counts. The chain uses TRBV11-2 and TRBJ1-6; D is undetermined. The CDR3 covers 14 residues. Germline V gene sequence: CDR1 SGHAT, CDR2 FQNNGV. Trimming shortened V by 5 bases and J by 0 bases, and 5 bases separated the two germline ends. CDR3 region: CASSLSSYNSPLHF. In nucleotides, the CDR3 is TGTGCCAGCAGCCTAAGCTCCTATAATTCACCCCTCCACTTT.

The rearrangement joins TRBV9 to TRBJ2-3, with D possibly matching TRBD2 (6 bases). Trimming cost V 1 base and J 14 bases, with 20 bases left between them. CDR1 is SGDLS and CDR2 is YYNGEE in the germline V gene. This CDR3 has 14 amino acids. The CDR3 DNA sequence: TGTGCCAGCAGCGTATCCCCGGGGGAAAGTCAACGGTATTTT. Translated, it gives CASSVSPGESQRYF.

This clone came up once. The rearrangement joins TRBV7-9 to TRBJ2-1; perhaps TRBD1 as D (5 bases). CDR1 is SEHNR and CDR2 is FQNEAQ in the germline V gene (reference sequence). This CDR3 is 14 amino acids long. Trimming removed 5 bases from V and 1 base from J, with 9 bases in between. CDR3 nucleotide sequence: TGTGCCAGCAGCACCAGGGATTCCTACAATGAGCAGTTCTTC. It codes for CASSTRDSYNEQFF.

This clone was observed a single time. V usage is TRBV2 and J usage is TRBJ1-2, with 10 bases aligning to TRBD1. CDR1 is SNHLY and CDR2 is FYNNEI in the germline V gene. The CDR3 totals 13 residues. V shed 7 bases and J 8 bases; nucleotides not matched to a gene: 7. CDR3 in amino acids: CASIRQGADGYTF. In DNA form, the CDR3 reads TGTGCCAGCATTAGACAGGGGGCGGACGGCTACACCTTC. Variable domain in full (rest from reference TRBV2 and TRBJ1-2): EPEVTQTPSHQVTQMGQEVILRCVPISNHLYFYWYRQILGQKVEFLVSFYNNEISEKSEIFDDQFSVERPDGSNFTLKIRSTKLEDSAMYFCASIRQGADGYTFGSGTRLTVV.

The genes are TRBV27 and TRBJ2-1; 12 bases align to TRBD2. The junction had 4 bases not matched to a gene; V was cut back by 6 bases and J by 4 bases. This CDR3 region has 15 residues. Germline V gives CDR1 MNHEY, CDR2 SMNVEV (reference sequence). The CDR3 loop is CASRLAGGPYNEQFF. Here the CDR3 DNA reads TGTGCCAGCAGACTAGCGGGGGGACCTTACAATGAGCAGTTCTTC.

The CDR3 loop reads CASSLEGGILTGELFF. CDR3 nucleotides: TGCGCCAGCAGCTTGGAAGGGGGAATACTCACCGGGGAGCTGTTTTTT. The chain has TRBV5-1 and TRBJ2-2, with D possibly TRBD1 on 6 matching bases. The CDR3 is 16 residues long. CDR1 SGHRS and CDR2 YFSETQ come from the germline V gene. V shed 0 bases and J shed 4 bases, with 13 bases lying between them.

The J gene is TRBJ1-2, the V gene TRBV5-1; TRBD1 matches at 7 bases. J was trimmed by 3 bases and V by 0 bases; bases with no gene match: 11. In germline, CDR1 is SGHRS, CDR2 YFSETQ. This CDR3 is built from 17 residues. The CDR3 bases are TGCGCCAGCAGCTTGGGGACAGGCCTACCCCCGGACTATGGCTACACCTTC. It is translated as CASSLGTGLPPDYGYTF. The full variable domain, in which reference TRBV5-1 and TRBJ1-2 provide the parts outside the CDR3, is KAGVTQTPRYLIKTRGQQVTLSCSPISGHRSVSWYQQTPGQGLQFLFEYFSETQRNKGNFPGRFSGRQFSNSRSEMNVSTLELGDSALYLCASSLGTGLPPDYGYTFGSGTRLTVV.

CDR3 in amino acids: CASSPGGSQPQHF. The CDR3 nucleotides read TGTGCCAGCAGTCCGGGGGGGAGTCAGCCCCAGCATTTT. The V and J genes are TRBV6-1 and TRBJ1-5; TRBD1 is a possible D gene (5 bases). V gave up 5 bases and J gave up 6 bases, with 11 bases separating them. Germline V gene lookup returns CDR1 MNHNS and CDR2 SASEGT. This CDR3 is 13 amino acids long.

The chain links TRBV30 to TRBJ1-2, with D maybe TRBD1 (6 bases). CDR1 is GTSNPN and CDR2 is SVGIG in the germline V gene (reference sequence). This CDR3 region has 14 residues. Trimming removed 2 bases at V and 4 bases at J, with 14 bases between. The CDR3 sequence is CAWSFGGAGYGYTF. CDR3 sequence (DNA): TGTGCCTGGAGTTTTGGGGGGGCGGGCTATGGCTACACCTTC. The complete variable domain, with remaining parts taken from reference TRBV30 and TRBJ1-2, reads SQTIHQWPATLVQPVGSPLSLECTVEGTSNPNLYWYRQAAGRGLQLLFYSVGIGQISSEVPQNLSASRPQDRQFILSSKKLLLSDSGFYLCAWSFGGAGYGYTFGSGTRLTVV.

For the CDR3, the DNA is TGTGCCAGCAGTTTAAACGGTGGTAGCACAGATACGCAGTATTTT. Protein product: CASSLNGGSTDTQYF. The V call is TRBV27, the J call TRBJ2-3; D is unresolved. Trimming removed 2 bases from V and 0 bases from J, with 9 bases in between. This CDR3 is 15 amino acids long. Germline-derived CDR1 and CDR2 are MNHEY and SMNVEV (reference sequence).

The chain has TRBV5-4 and TRBJ2-3; maybe TRBD2 (5 bases). The germline V and J ends were trimmed by 4 bases and 1 base, with 13 bases remaining between them. CDR1 and CDR2 (germline): SGHNT, YYREEE (reference sequence). The CDR3 contains 15 residues. The CDR3: CASSQDPGGTDTQYF. The CDR3 DNA sequence: TGTGCCAGCAGCCAAGATCCCGGGGGCACAGATACGCAGTATTTT.

The rearrangement links TRBV27 to TRBJ2-3; D is possibly TRBD2 (5 bases). CDR3 length equals 17 residues. Trimming removed 8 bases from V and 0 bases from J, with 21 bases in between. In germline, CDR1 is MNHEY, CDR2 SMNVEV (reference sequence). As DNA, the CDR3 is TGTGCCAGCGGACCTCCTGCCGGGAACCCTAGCACAGATACGCAGTATTTT. This encodes CASGPPAGNPSTDTQYF.